The T cell receptor beta chain under discussion was sequenced for a study of post-analysis software for immune sequencing data. Overall study results and limits: Four or five TRBV segments, including TRBV5-6, TRBV5-1 and TRBV20-1, were more frequent in patients than controls. The study found significantly lower normalized Chao1 diversity in multiple sclerosis patients than in controls. With F measure, samples from one preparation batch clustered together strongly.

Unique molecular identifiers tagged the TCR beta cDNA libraries. Each batch of roughly 0.95 to 10 million T cells produced some 450,000 cDNA molecules. MiXCR, applied by TCRdb to the PCR reads, yields one record per CDR3 protein. The sample lists some 700,000 distinct CDR3 sequences, 59% occurring once. V lost 4 bases to trimming and J lost 3 bases, with 12 bases between them. Germline V gene data show CDR1 as MNHNY and CDR2 as SVGAGI (reference sequence). The CDR3 consists of 14 residues. As to this clonotype: Its antigen is not known.

V gene TRBV6-6 combines with J gene TRBJ2-5, with a possible D match to TRBD2 (5 bases). This TCR was recovered from a girl aged 2-15 years with multiple sclerosis. Sequencing was carried out using blood. The DNA for the CDR3 is TGTGCCAGCAGTTTGAGGCTAGCTAAAGAGACCCAGTACTTC. Translating it yields CASSLRLAKETQYF.